This TCR beta chain is drawn from a study of human T cells and chemical hapten exposure. Study details: Sensitization employed 2% DPC on roughly 2 cm by roughly 2 cm of upper inner arm skin. The patients, most of them female, presented with alopecia areata, totalis or universalis.

Study results and caveats: Expanded TCRs grouped into significantly more large CDR3 similarity clusters than controls produced. The count of PT1 expanded TCRs correlated positively with patch test score.

The CDR3 is made up of 16 amino acids. V shed 5 bases and J shed 0 bases, with 17 bases lying between them. Germline values: CDR1 KGHSH, CDR2 LQKENI. Points on this clonotype: Its antigen is not known.

As for time point: pre-sensitization, week 0. Indicated treatment: therapeutic diphenylcyclopropenone sensitization with weekly scalp DPC. TCRdb re-analysed the RACE reads in MiXCR, keeping a single row per CDR3 protein. The repertoire holds more than 100,000 distinct CDR3 sequences, with roughly 14% as singletons. V is TRBV18 and J is TRBJ2-7, with D unclear. This material consisted of whole blood, taken in connection with sensitization to the hapten diphenylcyclopropenone (DPC). This sequence was found in a woman younger than 35 with alopecia areata. Some clones in this sample may be carry-over from other donors' samples. CDR3 region: CASSSGRRKSSYEQYF. In DNA, the CDR3 is TGTGCCAGCTCATCAGGACGGCGCAAGAGCTCCTACGAGCAGTACTTC.